This TCR beta chain was obtained from a study of blood T cell repertoires in COVID-19. Study details: PBMCs, B-cell-depleted T cells, or T cells provided the cDNA or gDNA that made up the material.

Assay used: immunoSEQ multiplex PCR; TCRdb lists only in-frame clones, some missing. The sample consists of approximately 69,000 clones, roughly 82% of them appearing once. Trimming cost V 6 bases and J 7 bases; bases outside gene matches: 12. Germline V gives CDR1 KGHSH, CDR2 LQKENI. The CDR3 covers 16 residues. Sequencing used peripheral blood. This clonotype was obtained from a woman aged 55-69 years with acute or convalescent COVID-19. The rearrangement joins TRBV18 to TRBJ1-4, with TRBD1 identical over 9 bases. CDR3 DNA sequence: TGTGCCAGCTCCGCACTACAGGGGGCCGGGGGTGAAAAACTGTTTTTT. Encoded protein: CASSALQGAGGEKLFF.